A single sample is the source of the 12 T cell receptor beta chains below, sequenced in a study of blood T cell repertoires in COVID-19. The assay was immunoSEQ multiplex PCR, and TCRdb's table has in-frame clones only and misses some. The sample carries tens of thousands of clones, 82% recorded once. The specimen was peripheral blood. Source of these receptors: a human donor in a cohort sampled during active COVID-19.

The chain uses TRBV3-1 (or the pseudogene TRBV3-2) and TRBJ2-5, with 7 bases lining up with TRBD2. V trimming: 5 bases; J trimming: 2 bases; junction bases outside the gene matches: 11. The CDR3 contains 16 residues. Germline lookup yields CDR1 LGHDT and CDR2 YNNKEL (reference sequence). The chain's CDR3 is CASSSGSGWGQETQYF. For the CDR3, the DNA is TGTGCCAGCAGCTCTGGTAGCGGGTGGGGACAAGAGACCCAGTACTTC.

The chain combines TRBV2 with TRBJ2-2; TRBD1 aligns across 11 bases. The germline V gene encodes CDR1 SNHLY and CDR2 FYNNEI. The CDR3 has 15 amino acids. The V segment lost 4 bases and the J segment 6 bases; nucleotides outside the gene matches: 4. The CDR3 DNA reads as TGTGCCAGCAGTGGGACAGGGGGCGCATCCGGGGAGCTGTTTTTT. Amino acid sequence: CASSGTGGASGELFF. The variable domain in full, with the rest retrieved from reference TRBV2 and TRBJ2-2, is EPEVTQTPSHQVTQMGQEVILRCVPISNHLYFYWYRQILGQKVEFLVSFYNNEISEKSEIFDDQFSVERPDGSNFTLKIRSTKLEDSAMYFCASSGTGGASGELFFGEGSRLTVL.

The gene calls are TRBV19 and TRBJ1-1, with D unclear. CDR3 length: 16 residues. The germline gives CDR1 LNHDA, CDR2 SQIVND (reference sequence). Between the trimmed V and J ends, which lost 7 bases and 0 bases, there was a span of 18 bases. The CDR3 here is CASKRLSGRMNTEAFF. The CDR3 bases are TGTGCCAGTAAGCGACTATCCGGACGGATGAACACTGAAGCTTTCTTT.

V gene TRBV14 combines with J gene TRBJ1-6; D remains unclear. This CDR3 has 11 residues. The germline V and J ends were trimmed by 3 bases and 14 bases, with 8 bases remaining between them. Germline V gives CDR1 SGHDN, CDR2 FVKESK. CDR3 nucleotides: TGTGCCAGCAGCCAGGGAGTAACCCTCCACTTT. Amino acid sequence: CASSQGVTLHF.

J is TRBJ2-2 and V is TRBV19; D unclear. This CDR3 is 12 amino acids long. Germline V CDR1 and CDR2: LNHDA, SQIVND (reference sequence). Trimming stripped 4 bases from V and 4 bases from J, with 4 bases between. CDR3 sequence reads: CASSRGTGELFF. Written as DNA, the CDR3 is TGTGCCAGTAGTAGAGGCACCGGGGAGCTGTTTTTT.

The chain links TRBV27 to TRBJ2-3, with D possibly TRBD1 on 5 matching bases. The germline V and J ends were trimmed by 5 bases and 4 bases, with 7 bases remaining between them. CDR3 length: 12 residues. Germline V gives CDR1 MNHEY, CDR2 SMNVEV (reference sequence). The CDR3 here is CASSQGADTQYF. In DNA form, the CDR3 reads TGTGCCAGCAGTCAGGGTGCAGATACGCAGTATTTT.

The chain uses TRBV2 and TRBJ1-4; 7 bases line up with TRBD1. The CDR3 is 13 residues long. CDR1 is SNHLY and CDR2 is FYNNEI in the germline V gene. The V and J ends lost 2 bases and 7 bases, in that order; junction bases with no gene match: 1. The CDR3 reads CASSEQGGEKLFF. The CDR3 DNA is TGTGCCAGCAGTGAACAGGGGGGTGAAAAACTGTTTTTT.

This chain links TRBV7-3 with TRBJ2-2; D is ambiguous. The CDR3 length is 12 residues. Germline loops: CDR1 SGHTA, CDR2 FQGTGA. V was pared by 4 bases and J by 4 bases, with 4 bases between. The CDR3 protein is CASSSSTGELFF. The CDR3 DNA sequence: TGTGCCAGCAGCTCTTCCACCGGGGAGCTGTTTTTT.

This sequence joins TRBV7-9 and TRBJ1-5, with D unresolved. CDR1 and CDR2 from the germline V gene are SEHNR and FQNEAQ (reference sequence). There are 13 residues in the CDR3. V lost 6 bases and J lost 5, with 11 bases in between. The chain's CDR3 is CASSSGLDQPQHF. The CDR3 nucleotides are TGTGCCAGCAGTAGCGGGTTGGATCAGCCCCAGCATTTT.

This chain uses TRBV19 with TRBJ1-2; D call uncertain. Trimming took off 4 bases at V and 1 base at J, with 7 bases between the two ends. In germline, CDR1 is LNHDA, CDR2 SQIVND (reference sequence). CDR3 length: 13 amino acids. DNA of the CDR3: TGTGCCAGTAGTAGGGCGCATAACTATGGCTACACCTTC. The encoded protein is CASSRAHNYGYTF.

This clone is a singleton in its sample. The CDR3 region has the DNA TGTGCCAGCAGCGTAGGTAGTACAGGGCAGGATGAAAAACTGTTTTTT. Its translation is CASSVGSTGQDEKLFF. This chain joins TRBV9 and TRBJ1-4, with D perhaps TRBD1 (6 bases). The CDR3 loop spans 16 amino acids. Germline CDR1 is SGDLS and CDR2 is YYNGEE. The V and J ends lost 0 bases and 6 bases respectively, with 15 bases between them. The variable domain in full, with the rest retrieved from reference TRBV9 and TRBJ1-4, is DSGVTQTPKHLITATGQRVTLRCSPRSGDLSVYWYQQSLDQGLQFLIQYYNGEERAKGNILERFSAQQFPDLHSELNLSSLELGDSALYFCASSVGSTGQDEKLFFGSGTQLSVL.

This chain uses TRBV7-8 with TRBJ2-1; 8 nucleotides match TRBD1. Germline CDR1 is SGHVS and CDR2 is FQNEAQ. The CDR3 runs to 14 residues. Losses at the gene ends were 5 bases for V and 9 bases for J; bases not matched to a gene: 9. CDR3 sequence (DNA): TGTGCCAGCAGCCCCTACAGGGGGGTGGGTGAGCAGTTCTTC. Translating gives CASSPYRGVGEQFF.